The 6 T cell receptor beta chains below come from one sample, sequenced in a study of blood T cell repertoires in COVID-19. Here immunoSEQ multiplex PCR was the method, and the copy in TCRdb shows in-frame clones only, minus some. The table lists roughly 96,000 clones, about 81% of them singletons. The sample consisted of peripheral blood. These receptors originate from a man in his sixties with acute or convalescent COVID-19.

This chain connects TRBV7-9 to TRBJ1-1, with a weak D call TRBD1 (5 bases). This CDR3 has 17 amino acids. Germline values: CDR1 SEHNR, CDR2 FQNEAQ (reference sequence). The V and J ends lost 2 bases and 0 bases respectively, with 16 bases between them. The CDR3 region is CASSLQGNWQVNTEAFF. The CDR3 coding sequence is TGTGCCAGCAGCTTACAGGGTAATTGGCAGGTGAACACTGAAGCTTTCTTT.

The chain joins TRBV9 to TRBJ2-1; the D gene is possibly TRBD1 (8 bases). Looked up from germline, CDR1 is SGDLS and CDR2 is YYNGEE. CDR3 size: 16 residues. Trimming removed 0 bases from V and 4 bases from J, with 14 bases in between. The CDR3 is CASSVGGQGLYNEQFF. For the CDR3, the DNA is TGTGCCAGCAGCGTAGGTGGACAGGGACTATACAATGAGCAGTTCTTC.

The CDR3 spells CASRAGSGVLNEQYF. The CDR3 nucleotides are TGTGCCAGCAGGGCCGGGAGCGGGGTTTTAAACGAGCAGTACTTC. The chain combines TRBV2 with TRBJ2-7, with 7 nucleotides matching TRBD2. V shed 6 bases, J shed 5 bases, and the junction held 13 bases outside the gene matches. CDR3 length equals 15 residues. Germline V gene data show CDR1 as SNHLY and CDR2 as FYNNEI. Full variable domain (remainder filled in from reference TRBV2 and TRBJ2-7): EPEVTQTPSHQVTQMGQEVILRCVPISNHLYFYWYRQILGQKVEFLVSFYNNEISEKSEIFDDQFSVERPDGSNFTLKIRSTKLEDSAMYFCASRAGSGVLNEQYFGPGTRLTVT.

This clone occurred a few times. The chain links TRBV14 to TRBJ2-1; perhaps TRBD2 as D (5 bases). V was pared by 6 bases and J by 7 bases, with 13 bases between. Looked up from germline, CDR1 is SGHDN and CDR2 is FVKESK. CDR3 length equals 13 residues. The CDR3 DNA is TGTGCCAGCAGTCGCAGTACTAGTAATGAGCAGTTCTTC. Its protein is CASSRSTSNEQFF.

This clone was observed a single time. The chain links TRBV7-2 to TRBJ1-5, with 9 bases matching TRBD1. V gave up 0 bases and J gave up 9 bases; unmatched junction bases: 12. CDR1 and CDR2 (germline): SGHTA, FQGNSA. The CDR3 spans 17 residues. The CDR3 protein is CASSLAGGQGNLLPQHF. Written as DNA, the CDR3 is TGTGCCAGCAGCTTAGCCGGAGGACAGGGGAACTTGTTGCCCCAGCATTTT.

In its sample, this clone was seen a few times. J is TRBJ1-6 and V is TRBV6-5, with 7 bases matching TRBD1. The V segment lost 6 bases and the J segment 7 bases; nucleotides outside the gene matches: 6. The V gene's germline CDR1 is MNHEY and CDR2 SVGAGI. The length of the CDR3 is 14 residues. Written as DNA, the CDR3 is TGTGCCAGCAGACCGGGACAGCGGAATTCACCCCTCCACTTT. Its protein product is CASRPGQRNSPLHF.